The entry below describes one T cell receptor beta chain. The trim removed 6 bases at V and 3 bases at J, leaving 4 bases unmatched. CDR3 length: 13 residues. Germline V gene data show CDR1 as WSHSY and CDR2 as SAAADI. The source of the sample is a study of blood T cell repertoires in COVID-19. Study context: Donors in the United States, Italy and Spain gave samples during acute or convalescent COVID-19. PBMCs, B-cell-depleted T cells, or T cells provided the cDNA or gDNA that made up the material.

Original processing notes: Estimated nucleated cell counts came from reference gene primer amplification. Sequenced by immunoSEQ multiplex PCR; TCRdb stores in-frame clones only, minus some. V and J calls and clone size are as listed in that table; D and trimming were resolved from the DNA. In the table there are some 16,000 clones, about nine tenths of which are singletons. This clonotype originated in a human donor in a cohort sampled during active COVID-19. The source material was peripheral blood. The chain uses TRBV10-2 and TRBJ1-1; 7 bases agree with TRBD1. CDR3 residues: CASSWDSYTEAFF. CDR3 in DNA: TGCGCCAGCAGCTGGGACAGCTACACTGAAGCTTTCTTT.